A selection of T cell receptor beta chains follows, all from one sample in a study of cytomegalovirus exposure and HLA in healthy donors. The assay was immunoSEQ multiplex PCR, and TCRdb's table has in-frame clones only and misses some. The sample consists of approximately 79,000 clones, 78% of them appearing once. The sample comprised PBMCs. These receptors were collected from a male donor in good health and CMV-seropositive. The CDR3 runs from the conserved cysteine through the conserved F or W. Each record gives: V gene, clone size, J gene, D gene, CDR3 DNA, CDR3 protein. A D gene is named only where the DNA matches it firmly. Expanded clones are given a class, and other clones once, few, many or no size at all.

>TRBV5-6|.|TRBJ2-7|.
TGTGCCAGCAGCTCCGAACGCAGTTTGTACGAGCAGTACTTC
CASSSERSLYEQYF
>TRBV7-9|.|TRBJ1-3|TRBD1
TGTTCCAGCAGCGGGGGGACAGCTCCTGGAAACACCATATATTTT
CSSSGGTAPGNTIYF
>TRBV7-8|.|TRBJ2-1|TRBD2
TGTGCCAGCAGCTTAGCGGGACTAGCCCGCGAGCAGTTCTTC
CASSLAGLAREQFF
>TRBV2|.|TRBJ1-6|.
TGTGCCAGCAGTGGACAGTACGAACCCCTCCACTTT
CASSGQYEPLHF
>TRBV18|.|TRBJ2-5|TRBD1
TGTGCCAGCTCACCACGGACAGGCGAGATGCAGGTGAAGACCCAGTACTTC
CASSPRTGEMQVKTQYF
>TRBV18|.|TRBJ1-6|TRBD1
TGTGCCAGCTCACCAGGGTCGGGACAGATCAATTCACCCCTCCACTTT
CASSPGSGQINSPLHF
>TRBV30|.|TRBJ2-7|TRBD2
TGTGCCTGGAGTGTACGCGGGAGGTCCGTCTACGAGCAGTACTTC
CAWSVRGRSVYEQYF
>TRBV7-9|.|TRBJ1-4|.
TGTGCCAGCAGCTCCCTGGAGGGGAGGGGAGATGAAAAACTGTTTTTT
CASSSLEGRGDEKLFF
>TRBV7-9|.|TRBJ2-7|.
TGTTCCAGCAGCTCCAGACCTTTAGGCGGGTCAGGACGCTACGAGCAGTACTTC
CSSSSRPLGGSGRYEQYF
>TRBV19|.|TRBJ1-5|.
TGTGCCAGTAGTCAGGGACAATATAGCAATCAGCCCCAGCATTTT
CASSQGQYSNQPQHF
>TRBV19|.|TRBJ1-1|.
TGTGCCAGTAGTAGGGTCCAGGGTGGGACTGAAGCTTTCTTT
CASSRVQGGTEAFF
>TRBV29-1|.|TRBJ2-3|TRBD2
TGCAGCGTCGCCGGACTAGCGAGCACAGATACGCAGTATTTT
CSVAGLASTDTQYF
>TRBV5-1|.|TRBJ1-4|.
TGCGCCAGCAGCCCCCGGGACACTGCAACTAATGAAAAACTGTTTTTT
CASSPRDTATNEKLFF
>TRBV5-1|.|TRBJ2-2|TRBD1
TGCGCCAGCAGCTCCGGGACAGGGGCGACCGGGGAGCTGTTTTTT
CASSSGTGATGELFF
>TRBV7-2|.|TRBJ1-5|.
TGTGCCAGCAGCTCCCAAGAGGGAAGCAATCAGCCCCAGCATTTT
CASSSQEGSNQPQHF
>TRBV5-1|.|TRBJ2-5|TRBD2
TGCGCCAGCAGCACCCGACTAGCGGGAGGCGAGACCCAGTACTTC
CASSTRLAGGETQYF
>TRBV19|.|TRBJ2-7|TRBD2
TGTGCCAGTAGTATCCTAGCGGGAGCCACCTACGAGCAGTACTTC
CASSILAGATYEQYF
>TRBV4-3|.|TRBJ2-3|TRBD2
TGCGCCAGCAGCCAATGGGGGACTAGCCCTAGCACAGATACGCAGTATTTT
CASSQWGTSPSTDTQYF
>TRBV7-9|.|TRBJ2-6|.
TGTGCCAGCAGCTTATCGCCAGGGCGCGGGGCCAACGTCCTGACTTTC
CASSLSPGRGANVLTF
>TRBV4-2|few|TRBJ1-1|TRBD1
TGTGCCAGCAGCCTGGACAGGGGGAACACTGAAGCTTTCTTT
CASSLDRGNTEAFF
>TRBV7-9|.|TRBJ1-1|.
TGTTCCAGCAGCTTAGTCGTGAACACTGAAGCTTTCTTT
CSSSLVVNTEAFF
>TRBV6-5|once|TRBJ2-5|.
TGTGCCAGCAGTTACTACAGCGGGGAGACCCAGTACTTC
CASSYYSGETQYF
>TRBV7-8|.|TRBJ1-5|TRBD1
TGTGCCAGCAGCGCTGGGACAGGGGCTAGCAATCAGCCCCAGCATTTT
CASSAGTGASNQPQHF
>TRBV25-1|.|TRBJ1-2|TRBD1
TGTGCCAGCAGTGAATATAGAGACAGGGGGATTGGGTATGGCTACACCTTC
CASSEYRDRGIGYGYTF
>TRBV20-1|few|TRBJ2-1|TRBD2
TGCAGTGCCAGGACTAGCAATGAGCAGTTCTTC
CSARTSNEQFF
>TRBV7-2|.|TRBJ1-5|.
TGTGCCAGCAGCATACATCTGAATCAGCCCCAGCATTTT
CASSIHLNQPQHF
>TRBV4-3|.|TRBJ1-1|.
TGCGCCAGCAGCACGATGACGGGGGGTGAAGCTTTCTTT
CASSTMTGGEAFF
>TRBV6-1|.|TRBJ2-1|TRBD2
TGTGCCAGCAGGGGAGGACTAGCGGGGTACAATGAGCAGTTCTTC
CASRGGLAGYNEQFF
>TRBV7-9|.|TRBJ2-2|.
TGTGCCAGACGGGTTGGGAACACCGGGGAGCTGTTTTTT
CARRVGNTGELFF
>TRBV10-3|.|TRBJ1-2|TRBD1
TGTGCCATCAGTGTCGACAGGGGGCTGTCAACTTACACCTTC
CAISVDRGLSTYTF
>TRBV4-1|few|TRBJ2-7|.
TGCGCCAGCAGCCAAGATGCGGCAATCCCCCTACGTGAGCAGTACTTC
CASSQDAAIPLREQYF
>TRBV5-4|.|TRBJ2-7|.
TGTGCCAGCAGCTTGGGCCTAAACTACGAGCAGTACTTC
CASSLGLNYEQYF
>TRBV29-1|once|TRBJ2-7|.
TGCAGCGTTGTAACTACAAACTCCTACGAGCAGTACTTC
CSVVTTNSYEQYF
>TRBV29-1|.|TRBJ2-7|.
TGCAGCGTTGAAGGGGACACCTCCTACGAGCAGTACTTC
CSVEGDTSYEQYF
>TRBV7-9|.|TRBJ1-1|TRBD1
TGTGCCAGCAGCTGGCGACAGGGGGTTAAAGACACTGAAGCTTTCTTT
CASSWRQGVKDTEAFF
>TRBV9|.|TRBJ2-7|TRBD2
TGTGCCAGCAGCCCCCGGTGGGCTAGCGGTTACTACGAGCAGTACTTC
CASSPRWASGYYEQYF
>TRBV9|.|TRBJ2-1|.
TGTGCCAGCAGCCAAGGGGCTAGCGACTCCTACAATGAGCAGTTCTTC
CASSQGASDSYNEQFF
>TRBV28|once|TRBJ2-6|.
TGTGCCAGCAGGGCCAGGTCTGGGGCCAACGTCCTGACTTTC
CASRARSGANVLTF
>TRBV2|.|TRBJ2-7|.
TGTGCCAGCAGTGCGGCCAGGGTGGCTTACTACGAGCAGTACTTC
CASSAARVAYYEQYF
>TRBV5-4|.|TRBJ1-6|.
TGTGCCAGCAGCCTAGGGGGTCGGGATTCACCCCTCCACTTT
CASSLGGRDSPLHF
>TRBV28|.|TRBJ2-5|.
TGTGCCAGCGGTCGGTACCAAGAGACCCAGTACTTC
CASGRYQETQYF
>TRBV4-1|.|TRBJ1-4|.
TGCGCCAGCAGCCCCCACTCGAGTGCTGATGAAAAACTGTTTTTT
CASSPHSSADEKLFF
>TRBV5-1|.|TRBJ2-4|.
TGCGCCAGCAGCTTGTTCCCGGAGGGAGCCAAAAACATTCAGTACTTC
CASSLFPEGAKNIQYF
>TRBV5-1|.|TRBJ1-1|TRBD1
TGCGCCAGCAGGGGAGGACAGGGGGGCACTGAAGCTTTCTTT
CASRGGQGGTEAFF
>TRBV5-1|.|TRBJ1-1|.
TGCGCCAGCAGCTTGGTCGCGGGGATGAACACTGAAGCTTTCTTT
CASSLVAGMNTEAFF
>TRBV4-1|.|TRBJ1-2|TRBD1
TGCGCCAGCAGAGGGGACAGCTATGGCTACACCTTC
CASRGDSYGYTF
>TRBV5-8|.|TRBJ2-3|.
TGTGCCAGCAGTAAAGTACTAGCCAGCACAGATACGCAGTATTTT
CASSKVLASTDTQYF